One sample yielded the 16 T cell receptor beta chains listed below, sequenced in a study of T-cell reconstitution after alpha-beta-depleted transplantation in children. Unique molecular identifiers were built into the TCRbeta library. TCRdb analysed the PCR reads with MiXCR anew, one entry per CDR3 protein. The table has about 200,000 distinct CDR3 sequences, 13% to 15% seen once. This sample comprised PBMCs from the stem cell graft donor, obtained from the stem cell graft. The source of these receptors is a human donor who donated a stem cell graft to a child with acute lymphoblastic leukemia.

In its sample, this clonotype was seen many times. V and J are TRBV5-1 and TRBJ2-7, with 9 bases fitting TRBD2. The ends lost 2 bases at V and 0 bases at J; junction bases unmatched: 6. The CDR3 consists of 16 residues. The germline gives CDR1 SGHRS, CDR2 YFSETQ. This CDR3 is CASSFLAGAPSYEQYF. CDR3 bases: TGCGCCAGCAGCTTCTTAGCGGGAGCCCCCTCCTACGAGCAGTACTTC.

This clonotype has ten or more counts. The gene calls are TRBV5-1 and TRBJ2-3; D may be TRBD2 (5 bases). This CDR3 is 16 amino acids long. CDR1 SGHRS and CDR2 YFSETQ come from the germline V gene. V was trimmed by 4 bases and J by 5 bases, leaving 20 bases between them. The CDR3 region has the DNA TGCGCCAGCAGCACGCGACTACCCCAATACGGAGATACGCAGTATTTT. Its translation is CASSTRLPQYGDTQYF.

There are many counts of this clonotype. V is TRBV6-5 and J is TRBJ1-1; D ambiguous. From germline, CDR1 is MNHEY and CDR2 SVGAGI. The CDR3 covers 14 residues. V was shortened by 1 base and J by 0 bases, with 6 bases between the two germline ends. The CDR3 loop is CASSYFDLNTEAFF. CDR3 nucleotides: TGTGCCAGCAGTTACTTCGACTTGAACACTGAAGCTTTCTTT.

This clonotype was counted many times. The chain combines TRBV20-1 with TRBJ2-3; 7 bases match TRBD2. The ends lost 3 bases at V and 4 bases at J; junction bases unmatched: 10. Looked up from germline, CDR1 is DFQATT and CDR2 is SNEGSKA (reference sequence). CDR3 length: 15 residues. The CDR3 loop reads CSASAPLALADTQYF. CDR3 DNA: TGCAGTGCTAGCGCCCCACTAGCGCTGGCAGATACGCAGTATTTT.

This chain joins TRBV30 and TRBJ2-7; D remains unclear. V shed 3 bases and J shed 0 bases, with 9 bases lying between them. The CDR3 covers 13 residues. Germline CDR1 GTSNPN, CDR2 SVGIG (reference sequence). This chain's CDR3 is CAWRGSNSYEQYF. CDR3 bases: TGTGCCTGGAGAGGCAGCAACTCCTACGAGCAGTACTTC.

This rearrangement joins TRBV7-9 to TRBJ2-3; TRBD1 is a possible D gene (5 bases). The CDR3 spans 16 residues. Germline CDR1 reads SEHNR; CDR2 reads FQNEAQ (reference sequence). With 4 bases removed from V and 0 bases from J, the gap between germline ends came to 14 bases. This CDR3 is CASSSEPGQSTDTQYF. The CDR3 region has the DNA TGTGCCAGCAGCTCTGAACCAGGGCAAAGCACAGATACGCAGTATTTT.

Here the CDR3 reads CASSPVQEGHETQYF. DNA for the CDR3: TGCGCCAGCAGCCCGGTTCAGGAGGGCCACGAGACCCAGTACTTC. The chain links TRBV5-1 to TRBJ2-5; tentatively, D is TRBD2 (6 bases). The CDR3 runs to 15 residues. V lost 4 bases to trimming and J lost 5 bases, with 18 bases between them. Per the germline V gene, CDR1 is SGHRS and CDR2 is YFSETQ.

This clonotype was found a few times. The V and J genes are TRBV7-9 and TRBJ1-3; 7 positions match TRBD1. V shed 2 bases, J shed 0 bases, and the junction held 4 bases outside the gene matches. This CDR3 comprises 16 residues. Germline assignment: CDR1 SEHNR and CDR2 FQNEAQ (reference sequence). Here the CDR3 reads CASSLTGQISGNTIYF. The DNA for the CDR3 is TGTGCCAGCAGCTTAACGGGACAGATCTCTGGAAACACCATATATTTT. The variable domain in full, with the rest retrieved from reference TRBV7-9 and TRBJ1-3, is DTGVSQNPRHKITKRGQNVTFRCDPISEHNRLYWYRQTLGQGPEFLTYFQNEAQLEKSRLLSDRFSAERPKGSFSTLEIQRTEQGDSAMYLCASSLTGQISGNTIYFGEGSWLTVV.

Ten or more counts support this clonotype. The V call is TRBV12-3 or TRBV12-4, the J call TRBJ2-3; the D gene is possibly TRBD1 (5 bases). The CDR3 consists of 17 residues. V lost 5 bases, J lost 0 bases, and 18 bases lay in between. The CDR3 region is CASSVNNKGSSTDTQYF. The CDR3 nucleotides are TGTGCCAGCAGTGTAAATAATAAGGGGTCTAGCACAGATACGCAGTATTTT.

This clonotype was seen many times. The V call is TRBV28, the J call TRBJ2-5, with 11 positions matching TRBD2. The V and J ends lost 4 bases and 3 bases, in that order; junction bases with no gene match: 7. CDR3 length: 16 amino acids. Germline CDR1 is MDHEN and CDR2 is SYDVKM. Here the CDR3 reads CASSSGLAETKETQYF. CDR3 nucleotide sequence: TGTGCCAGCAGTTCGGGACTAGCGGAGACGAAAGAGACCCAGTACTTC. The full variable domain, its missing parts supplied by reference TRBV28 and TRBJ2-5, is DVKVTQSSRYLVKRTGEKVFLECVQDMDHENMFWYRQDPGLGLRLIYFSYDVKMKEKGDIPEGYSVSREKKERFSLILESASTNQTSMYLCASSSGLAETKETQYFGPGTRLLVL.

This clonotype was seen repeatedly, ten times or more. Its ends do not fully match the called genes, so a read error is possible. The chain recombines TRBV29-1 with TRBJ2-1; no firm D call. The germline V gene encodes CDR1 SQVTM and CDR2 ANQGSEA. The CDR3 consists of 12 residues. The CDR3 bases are TGCAGCGTTGGTTCTCGAGACAAAGAGCAGTTCTTC. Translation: CSVGSRDKEQFF.

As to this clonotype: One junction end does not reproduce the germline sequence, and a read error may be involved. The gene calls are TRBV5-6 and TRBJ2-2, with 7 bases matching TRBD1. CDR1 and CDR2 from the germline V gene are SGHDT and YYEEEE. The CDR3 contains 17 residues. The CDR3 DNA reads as TGTGCCAGCAGCCCCCGGTCGACAGGGAGCTACACCTGGGAGCTGTTTTTT. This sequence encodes CASSPRSTGSYTWELFF.

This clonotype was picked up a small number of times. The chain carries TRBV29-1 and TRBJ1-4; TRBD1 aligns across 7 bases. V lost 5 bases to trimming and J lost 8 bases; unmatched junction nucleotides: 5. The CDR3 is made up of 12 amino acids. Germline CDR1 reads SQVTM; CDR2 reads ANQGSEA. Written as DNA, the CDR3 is TGCAGCGTTCGGTACAGGGGAGAAAAACTGTTTTTT. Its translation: CSVRYRGEKLFF.

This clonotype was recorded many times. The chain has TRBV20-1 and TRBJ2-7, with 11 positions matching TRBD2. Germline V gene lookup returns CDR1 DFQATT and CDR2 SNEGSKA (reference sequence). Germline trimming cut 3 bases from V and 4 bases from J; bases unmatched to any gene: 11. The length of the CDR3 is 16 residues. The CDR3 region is CSASYSGRAHSYEQYF. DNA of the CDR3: TGCAGTGCTAGTTATAGCGGGAGGGCCCATTCATACGAGCAGTACTTC.

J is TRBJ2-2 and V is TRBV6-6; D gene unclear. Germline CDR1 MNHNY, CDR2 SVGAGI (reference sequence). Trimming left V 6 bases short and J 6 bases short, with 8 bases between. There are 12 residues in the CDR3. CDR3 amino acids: CASSQYAGELFF. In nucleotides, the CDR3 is TGTGCCAGCAGCCAATATGCCGGGGAGCTGTTTTTT.

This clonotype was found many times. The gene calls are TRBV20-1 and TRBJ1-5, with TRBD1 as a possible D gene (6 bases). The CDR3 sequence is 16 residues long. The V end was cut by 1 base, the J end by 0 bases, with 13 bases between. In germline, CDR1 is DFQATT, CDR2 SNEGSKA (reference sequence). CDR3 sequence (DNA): TGCAGTGCTAGAGCTTGGGGGCACAATAGCAATCAGCCCCAGCATTTT. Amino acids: CSARAWGHNSNQPQHF.